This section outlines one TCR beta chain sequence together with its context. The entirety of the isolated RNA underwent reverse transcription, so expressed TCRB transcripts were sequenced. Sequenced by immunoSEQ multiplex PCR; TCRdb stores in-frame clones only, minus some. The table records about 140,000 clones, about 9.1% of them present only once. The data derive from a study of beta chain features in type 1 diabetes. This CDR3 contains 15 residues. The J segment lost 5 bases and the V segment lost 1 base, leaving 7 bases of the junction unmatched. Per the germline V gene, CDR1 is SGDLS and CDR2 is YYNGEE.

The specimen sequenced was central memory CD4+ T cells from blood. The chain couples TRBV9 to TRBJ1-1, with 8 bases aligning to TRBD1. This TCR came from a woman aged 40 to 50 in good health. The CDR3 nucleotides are TGTGCCAGCAGCGTAACGACAGGGGTATTAACTGAAGCTTTCTTT. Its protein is CASSVTTGVLTEAFF. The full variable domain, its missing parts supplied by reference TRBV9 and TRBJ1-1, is DSGVTQTPKHLITATGQRVTLRCSPRSGDLSVYWYQQSLDQGLQFLIQYYNGEERAKGNILERFSAQQFPDLHSELNLSSLELGDSALYFCASSVTTGVLTEAFFGQGTRLTVV.